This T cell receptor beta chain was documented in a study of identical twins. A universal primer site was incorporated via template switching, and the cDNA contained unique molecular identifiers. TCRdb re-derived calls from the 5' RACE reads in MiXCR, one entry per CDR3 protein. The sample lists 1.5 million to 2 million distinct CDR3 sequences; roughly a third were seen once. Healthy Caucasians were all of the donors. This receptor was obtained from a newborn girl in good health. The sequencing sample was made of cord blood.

CDR3 nucleotides: TGCGCCAGCCGTACAGCCCTCCAAGAGACCCAGTACTTC. It specifies CASRTALQETQYF. The rearrangement links TRBV5-1 to TRBJ2-5; D is uncertain. CDR1 and CDR2 (germline): SGHRS, YFSETQ. V lost 7 bases and J 1 base, leaving 11 bases between the germline ends. This CDR3 region has 13 residues. Full variable domain (remainder filled in from reference TRBV5-1 and TRBJ2-5): KAGVTQTPRYLIKTRGQQVTLSCSPISGHRSVSWYQQTPGQGLQFLFEYFSETQRNKGNFPGRFSGRQFSNSRSEMNVSTLELGDSALYLCASRTALQETQYFGPGTRLLVL.